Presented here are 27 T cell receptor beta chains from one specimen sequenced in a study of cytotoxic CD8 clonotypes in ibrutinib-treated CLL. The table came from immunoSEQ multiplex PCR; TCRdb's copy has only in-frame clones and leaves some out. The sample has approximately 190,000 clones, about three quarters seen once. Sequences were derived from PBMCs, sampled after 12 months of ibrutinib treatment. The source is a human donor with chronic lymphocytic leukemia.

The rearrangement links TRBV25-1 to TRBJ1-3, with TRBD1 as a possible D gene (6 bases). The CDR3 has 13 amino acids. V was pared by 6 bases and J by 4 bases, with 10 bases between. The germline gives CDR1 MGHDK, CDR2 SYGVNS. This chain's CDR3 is CASRRGTGNTIYF. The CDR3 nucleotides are TGTGCCAGCAGGAGGGGGACGGGAAACACCATATATTTT.

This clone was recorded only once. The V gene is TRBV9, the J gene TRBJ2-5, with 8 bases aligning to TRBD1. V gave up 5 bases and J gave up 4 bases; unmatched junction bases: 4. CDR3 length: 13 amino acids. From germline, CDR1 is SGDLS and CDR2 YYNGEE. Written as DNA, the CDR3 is TGTGCCAGCAGTTATGACAGGGGAGAGACCCAGTACTTC. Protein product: CASSYDRGETQYF. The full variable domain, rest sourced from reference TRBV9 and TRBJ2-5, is DSGVTQTPKHLITATGQRVTLRCSPRSGDLSVYWYQQSLDQGLQFLIQYYNGEERAKGNILERFSAQQFPDLHSELNLSSLELGDSALYFCASSYDRGETQYFGPGTRLLVL.

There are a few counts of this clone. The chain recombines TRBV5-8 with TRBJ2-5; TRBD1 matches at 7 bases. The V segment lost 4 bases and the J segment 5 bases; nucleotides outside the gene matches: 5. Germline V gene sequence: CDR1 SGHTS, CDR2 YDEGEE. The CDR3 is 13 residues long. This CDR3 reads CASSRDRGETQYF. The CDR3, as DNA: TGTGCCAGCAGCCGGGACAGAGGGGAGACCCAGTACTTC.

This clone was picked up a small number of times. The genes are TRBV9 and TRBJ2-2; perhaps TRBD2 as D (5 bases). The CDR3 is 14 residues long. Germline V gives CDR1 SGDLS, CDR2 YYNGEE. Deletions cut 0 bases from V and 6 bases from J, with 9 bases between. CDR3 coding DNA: TGTGCCAGCAGCGTAGTGGGGAGCCCCGGGGAGCTGTTTTTT. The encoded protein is CASSVVGSPGELFF.

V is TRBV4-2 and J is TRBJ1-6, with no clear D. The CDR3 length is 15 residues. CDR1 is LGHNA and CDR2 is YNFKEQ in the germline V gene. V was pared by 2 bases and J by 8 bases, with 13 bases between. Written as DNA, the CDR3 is TGTGCCAGCAGCCAAAAAGCGGGTCTGGATTCACCCCTCCACTTT. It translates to CASSQKAGLDSPLHF.

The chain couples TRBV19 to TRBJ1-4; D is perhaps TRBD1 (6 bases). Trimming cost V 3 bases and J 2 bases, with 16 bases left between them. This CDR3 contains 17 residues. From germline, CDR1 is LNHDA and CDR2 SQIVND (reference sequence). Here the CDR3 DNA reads TGTGCCAGTAGTATGGACCACGGGGGCTCTACTAATGAAAAACTGTTTTTT. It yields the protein CASSMDHGGSTNEKLFF.

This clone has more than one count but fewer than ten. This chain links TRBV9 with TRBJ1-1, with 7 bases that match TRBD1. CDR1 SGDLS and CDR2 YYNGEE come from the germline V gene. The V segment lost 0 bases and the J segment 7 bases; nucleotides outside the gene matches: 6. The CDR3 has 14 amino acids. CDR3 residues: CASSVVPGQSEAFF. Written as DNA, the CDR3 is TGTGCCAGCAGCGTAGTCCCGGGACAGAGTGAAGCTTTCTTT.

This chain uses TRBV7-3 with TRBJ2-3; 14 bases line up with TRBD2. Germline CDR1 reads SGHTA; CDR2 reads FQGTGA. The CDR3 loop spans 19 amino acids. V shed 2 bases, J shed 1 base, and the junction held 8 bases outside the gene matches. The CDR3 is CASSLGGLAGDPRTDTQYF. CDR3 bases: TGTGCCAGCAGCTTAGGGGGACTAGCGGGAGACCCCCGCACAGATACGCAGTATTTT.

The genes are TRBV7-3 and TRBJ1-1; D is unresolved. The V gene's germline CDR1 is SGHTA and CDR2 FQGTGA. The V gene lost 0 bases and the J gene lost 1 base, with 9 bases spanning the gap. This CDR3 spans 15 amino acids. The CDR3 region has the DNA TGTGCCAGCAGCTTAACTCTCGGAGGGAACACTGAAGCTTTCTTT. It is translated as CASSLTLGGNTEAFF.

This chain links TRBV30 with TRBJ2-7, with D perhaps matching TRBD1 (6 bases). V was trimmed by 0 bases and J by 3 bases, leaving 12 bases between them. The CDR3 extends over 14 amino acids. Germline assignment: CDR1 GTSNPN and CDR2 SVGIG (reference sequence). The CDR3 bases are TGTGCCTGGAGTGTGGGTCAAGGGGGCTACGAGCAGTACTTC. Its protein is CAWSVGQGGYEQYF.

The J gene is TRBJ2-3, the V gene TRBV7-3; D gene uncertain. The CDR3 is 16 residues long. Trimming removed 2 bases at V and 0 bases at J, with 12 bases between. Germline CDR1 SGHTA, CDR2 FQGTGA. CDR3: CASSLDENPSTDTQYF. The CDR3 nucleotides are TGTGCCAGCAGCTTAGACGAGAACCCTAGCACAGATACGCAGTATTTT. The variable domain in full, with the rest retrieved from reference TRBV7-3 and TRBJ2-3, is GAGVSQTPSNKVTEKGKYVELRCDPISGHTALYWYRQSLGQGPEFLIYFQGTGAADDSGLPNDRFFAVRPEGSVSTLKIQRTERGDSAVYLCASSLDENPSTDTQYFGPGTRLTVL.

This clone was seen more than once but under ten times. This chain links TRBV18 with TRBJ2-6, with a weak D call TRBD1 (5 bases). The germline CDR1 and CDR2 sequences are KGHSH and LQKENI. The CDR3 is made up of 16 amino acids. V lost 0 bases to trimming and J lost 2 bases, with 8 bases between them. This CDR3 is CASSPPQGTGANVLTF. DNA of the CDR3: TGTGCCAGCTCACCACCGCAGGGAACTGGGGCCAACGTCCTGACTTTC.

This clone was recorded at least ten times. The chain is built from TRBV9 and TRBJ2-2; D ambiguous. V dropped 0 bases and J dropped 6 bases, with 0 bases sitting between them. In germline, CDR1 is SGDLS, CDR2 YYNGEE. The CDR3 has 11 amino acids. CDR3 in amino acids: CASSVAGELFF. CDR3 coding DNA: TGTGCCAGCAGCGTAGCCGGGGAGCTGTTTTTT.

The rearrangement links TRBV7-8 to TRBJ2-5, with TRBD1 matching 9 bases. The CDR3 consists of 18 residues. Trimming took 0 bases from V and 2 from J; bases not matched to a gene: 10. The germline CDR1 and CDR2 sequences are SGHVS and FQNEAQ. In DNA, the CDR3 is TGTGCCAGCAGCTTAGCATCTACAGGGGGCGGGGCTCAAGAGACCCAGTACTTC. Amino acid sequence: CASSLASTGGGAQETQYF.

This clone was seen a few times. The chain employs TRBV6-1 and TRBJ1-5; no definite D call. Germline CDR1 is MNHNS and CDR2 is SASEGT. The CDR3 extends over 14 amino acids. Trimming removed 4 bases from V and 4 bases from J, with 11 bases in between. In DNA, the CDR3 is TGTGCCAGCAGTGGAGAACGGAAGAATCAGCCCCAGCATTTT. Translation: CASSGERKNQPQHF.

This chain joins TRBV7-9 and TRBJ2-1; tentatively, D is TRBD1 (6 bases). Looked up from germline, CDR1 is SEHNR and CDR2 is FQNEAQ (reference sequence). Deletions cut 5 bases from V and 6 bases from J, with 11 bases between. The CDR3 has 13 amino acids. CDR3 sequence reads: CASSQLGGNEQFF. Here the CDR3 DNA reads TGTGCCAGCAGCCAACTAGGGGGCAATGAGCAGTTCTTC. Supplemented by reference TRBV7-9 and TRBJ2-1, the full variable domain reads DTGVSQNPRHKITKRGQNVTFRCDPISEHNRLYWYRQTLGQGPEFLTYFQNEAQLEKSRLLSDRFSAERPKGSFSTLEIQRTEQGDSAMYLCASSQLGGNEQFFGPGTRLTVL.

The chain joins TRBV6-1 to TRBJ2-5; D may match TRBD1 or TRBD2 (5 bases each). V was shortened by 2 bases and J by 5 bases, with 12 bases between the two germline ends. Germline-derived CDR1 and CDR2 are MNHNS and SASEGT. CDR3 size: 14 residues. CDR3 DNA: TGTGCCAGCAGTGAACGAGGCAGGGAGGAGACCCAGTACTTC. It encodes CASSERGREETQYF.

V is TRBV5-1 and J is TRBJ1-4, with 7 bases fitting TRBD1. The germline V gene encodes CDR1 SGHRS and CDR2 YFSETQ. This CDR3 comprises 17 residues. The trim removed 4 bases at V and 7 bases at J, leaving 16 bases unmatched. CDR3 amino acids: CASSPRIPGGSSEKLFF. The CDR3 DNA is TGCGCCAGCAGCCCAAGAATCCCAGGGGGGTCGAGTGAAAAACTGTTTTTT. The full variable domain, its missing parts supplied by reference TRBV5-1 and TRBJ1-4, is KAGVTQTPRYLIKTRGQQVTLSCSPISGHRSVSWYQQTPGQGLQFLFEYFSETQRNKGNFPGRFSGRQFSNSRSEMNVSTLELGDSALYLCASSPRIPGGSSEKLFFGSGTQLSVL.

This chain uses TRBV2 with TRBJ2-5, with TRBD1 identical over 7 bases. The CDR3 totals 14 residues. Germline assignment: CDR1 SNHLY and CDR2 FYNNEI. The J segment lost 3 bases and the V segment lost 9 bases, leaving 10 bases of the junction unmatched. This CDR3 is CASQKRQGEETQYF. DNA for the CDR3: TGTGCCAGTCAAAAAAGGCAGGGGGAAGAGACCCAGTACTTC.

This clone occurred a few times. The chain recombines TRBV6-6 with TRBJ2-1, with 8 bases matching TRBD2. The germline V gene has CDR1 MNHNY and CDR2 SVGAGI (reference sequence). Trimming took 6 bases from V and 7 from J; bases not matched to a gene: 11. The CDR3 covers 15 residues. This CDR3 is CASSRSAGLANEQFF. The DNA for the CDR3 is TGTGCCAGCAGCCGCTCGGCCGGACTAGCAAATGAGCAGTTCTTC.

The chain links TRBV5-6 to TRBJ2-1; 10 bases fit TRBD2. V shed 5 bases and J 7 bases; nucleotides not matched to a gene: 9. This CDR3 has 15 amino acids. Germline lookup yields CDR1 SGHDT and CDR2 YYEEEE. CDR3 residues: CASSVAGGEMNEQFF. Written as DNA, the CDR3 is TGTGCCAGCAGTGTAGCGGGGGGCGAGATGAATGAGCAGTTCTTC.

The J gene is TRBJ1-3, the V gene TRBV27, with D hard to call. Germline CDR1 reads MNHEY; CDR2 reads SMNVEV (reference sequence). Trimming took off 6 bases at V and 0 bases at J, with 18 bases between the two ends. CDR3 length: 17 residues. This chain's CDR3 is CASRSFRTEDSGNTIYF. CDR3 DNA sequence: TGTGCCAGCAGATCATTTAGGACGGAGGACTCTGGAAACACCATATATTTT.

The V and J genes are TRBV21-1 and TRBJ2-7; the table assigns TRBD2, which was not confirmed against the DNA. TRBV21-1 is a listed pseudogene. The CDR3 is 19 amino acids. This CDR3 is CASSKPVILAGSEGYEQYF. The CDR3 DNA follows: TGTGCCAGCAGCAAACCCGTAATACTAGCCGGGTCGGAAGGCTACGAGCAGTACTTC.

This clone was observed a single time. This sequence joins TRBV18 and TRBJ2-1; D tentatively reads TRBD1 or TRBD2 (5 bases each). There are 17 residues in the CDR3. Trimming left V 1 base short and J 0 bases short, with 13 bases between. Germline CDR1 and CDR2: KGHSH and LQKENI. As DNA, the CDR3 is TGTGCCAGCTCACCACAGCGGTTTGGGGGCTCCTACAATGAGCAGTTCTTC. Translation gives CASSPQRFGGSYNEQFF.

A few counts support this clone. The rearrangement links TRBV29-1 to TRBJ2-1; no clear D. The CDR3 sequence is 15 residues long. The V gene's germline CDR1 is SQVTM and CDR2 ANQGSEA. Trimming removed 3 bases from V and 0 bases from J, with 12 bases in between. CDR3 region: CSVDRASSSYNEQFF. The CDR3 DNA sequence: TGCAGCGTTGATCGAGCTTCGAGCTCCTACAATGAGCAGTTCTTC.

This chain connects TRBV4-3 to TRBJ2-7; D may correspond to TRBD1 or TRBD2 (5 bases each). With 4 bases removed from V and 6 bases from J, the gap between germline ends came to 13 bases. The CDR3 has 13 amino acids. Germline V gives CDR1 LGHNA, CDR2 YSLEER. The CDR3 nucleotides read TGCGCCAGCAGCCGCAGTCGGGACGCCGAGCAGTACTTC. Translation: CASSRSRDAEQYF.

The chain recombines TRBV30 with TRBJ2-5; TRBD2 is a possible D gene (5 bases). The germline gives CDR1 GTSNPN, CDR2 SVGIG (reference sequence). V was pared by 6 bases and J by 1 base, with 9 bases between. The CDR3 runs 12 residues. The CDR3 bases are TGTGCCTGCCAGCGGTTCCAAGAGACCCAGTACTTC. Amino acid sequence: CACQRFQETQYF.